This T cell receptor (beta chain) stems from a study of cytomegalovirus exposure and HLA in healthy donors. Study-wide background: Falling in the Caucasian-associated ancestry cluster were about four fifths of 350 to 400 genotyped donors.

To note about this clone: The antigen is unknown.

Findings and caveats of the study: The productive fraction for most TCR beta V segments was about 87% or about 30% in an earlier analysis.

The donors (healthy individuals) were bone marrow donors. 13 Jbeta primers and 60 Vbeta primers were used for the PCR. As handled by the study authors: Per a later analysis, the number of unique TCR beta chains was approximately 73 million, of which around 9.9 million were shared. Clones were read by immunoSEQ multiplex PCR, and TCRdb kept only the in-frame ones, dropping some. D and trimming come from the DNA, and the V and J calls and clone size come from that table. The sample lists 55,000 to 70,000 clones; 65% to 75% were seen once. The material sequenced was PBMCs. The sequence was obtained from a woman aged 55-70 years in good health and CMV-seropositive.

In DNA form, the CDR3 reads TGCGCCAGCAGCCCCGGTAAATCCACTGAAGCTTTCTTT. This encodes CASSPGKSTEAFF. The rearrangement uses TRBV5-1 and TRBJ1-1; D gene uncertain. V lost 4 bases and J 4 bases, leaving 11 bases between the germline ends. The CDR3 runs to 13 residues. Germline values: CDR1 SGHRS, CDR2 YFSETQ.